This entry features one T cell receptor beta chain sequence. Its antigen is undetermined. The record originates from a study of cytomegalovirus exposure and HLA in healthy donors. Study results and limitations: Trimming of TCR beta V- and J-genes showed a link, identified in a later analysis, to a missense DCLRE1C variant.

Primers included in the PCR were 60 Vbeta and 13 Jbeta primers. Repertoires were generated with immunoSEQ multiplex PCR, while TCRdb's copy carries only in-frame clones and drops some. The profile shows 150,000 to 200,000 clones, about 88% of them singletons. Sequencing input: PBMCs. The receptor comes from a woman younger than 35 in good health and CMV-seronegative.

The CDR3 here is CASSSSGVPGARQYF. In DNA, the CDR3 is TGTGCCAGCAGCTCCTCGGGGGTTCCTGGTGCACGGCAGTATTTT. J is TRBJ2-3 and V is TRBV11-2; D is perhaps TRBD2 (6 bases). V was trimmed by 4 bases and J by 11 bases, leaving 22 bases between them. Germline loops: CDR1 SGHAT, CDR2 FQNNGV. There are 15 residues in the CDR3.